This T cell receptor beta chain stems from a study of blood T cell repertoires in COVID-19. About the research overall: The study drew acute and convalescent COVID-19 samples from the United States, Italy and Spain. The analysed material was cDNA or gDNA that came from T cells, B-cell-depleted T cells, or PBMCs.

Individuals aged roughly 18 to 95 years were recruited from 20 to 25 US areas. The germline V gene has CDR1 SGDLS and CDR2 YYNGEE. The germline V and J ends were trimmed by 0 bases and 0 bases, with 9 bases remaining between them. This CDR3 comprises 15 residues. Only in-frame clones appear in the TCRdb table, and some are missing; sequencing was by immunoSEQ multiplex PCR. The table records 150,000 to 200,000 clones, 65% to 85% of them present only once. V is TRBV9 and J is TRBJ1-2; unclear D gene. The sequenced sample consisted of PBMCs or T cells enriched from blood (not recorded which). The origin of this receptor is a man aged 40-55 years who had recovered from COVID-19. The CDR3 here is CASSVDPTPNYGYTF. The DNA of the CDR3 is TGTGCCAGCAGCGTAGACCCGACTCCTAACTATGGCTACACCTTC.